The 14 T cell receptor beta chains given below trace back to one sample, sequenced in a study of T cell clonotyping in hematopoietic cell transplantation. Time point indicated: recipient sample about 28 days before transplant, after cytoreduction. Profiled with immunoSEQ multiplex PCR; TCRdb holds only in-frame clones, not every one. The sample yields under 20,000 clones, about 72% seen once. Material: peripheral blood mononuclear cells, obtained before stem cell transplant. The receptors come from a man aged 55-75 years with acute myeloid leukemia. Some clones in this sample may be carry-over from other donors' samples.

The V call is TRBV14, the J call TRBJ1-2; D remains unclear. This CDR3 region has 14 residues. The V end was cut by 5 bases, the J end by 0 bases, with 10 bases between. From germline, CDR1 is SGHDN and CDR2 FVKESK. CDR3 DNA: TGTGCCAGCAGCGGGATCAATTCTAACTATGGCTACACCTTC. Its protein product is CASSGINSNYGYTF.

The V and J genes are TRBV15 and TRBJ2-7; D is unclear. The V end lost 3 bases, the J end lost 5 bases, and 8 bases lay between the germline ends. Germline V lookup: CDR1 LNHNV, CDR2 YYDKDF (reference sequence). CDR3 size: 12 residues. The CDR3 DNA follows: TGTGCCACCAGCAGCCTATGGAACGAGCAGTACTTC. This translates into CATSSLWNEQYF.

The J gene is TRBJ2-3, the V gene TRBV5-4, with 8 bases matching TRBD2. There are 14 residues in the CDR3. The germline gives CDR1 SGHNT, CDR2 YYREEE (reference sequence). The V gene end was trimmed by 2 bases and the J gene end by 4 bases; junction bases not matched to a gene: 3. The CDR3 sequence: CASSFSGNPDTQYF. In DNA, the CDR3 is TGTGCCAGCAGCTTTAGCGGGAACCCAGATACGCAGTATTTT.

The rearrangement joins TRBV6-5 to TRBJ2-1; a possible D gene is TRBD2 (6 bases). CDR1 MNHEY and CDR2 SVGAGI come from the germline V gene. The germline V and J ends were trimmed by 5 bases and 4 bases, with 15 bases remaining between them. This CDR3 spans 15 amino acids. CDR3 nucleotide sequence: TGTGCCAGCAGTCCCCCGGGGGTTTTGTACAATGAGCAGTTCTTC. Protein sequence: CASSPPGVLYNEQFF.

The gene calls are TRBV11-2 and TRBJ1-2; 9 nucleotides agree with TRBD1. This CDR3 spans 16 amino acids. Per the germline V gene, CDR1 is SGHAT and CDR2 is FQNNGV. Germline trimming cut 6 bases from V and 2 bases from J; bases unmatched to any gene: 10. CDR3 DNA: TGTGCCAGCAGAAGGCGTCTTGGGACAGGGAACTATGGCTACACCTTC. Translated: CASRRRLGTGNYGYTF.

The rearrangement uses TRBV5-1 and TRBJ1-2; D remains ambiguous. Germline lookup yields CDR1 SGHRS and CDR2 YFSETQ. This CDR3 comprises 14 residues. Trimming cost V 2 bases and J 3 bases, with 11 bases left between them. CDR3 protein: CASSFGSQDYGYTF. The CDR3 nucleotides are TGCGCCAGCAGCTTCGGCTCTCAAGACTATGGCTACACCTTC.

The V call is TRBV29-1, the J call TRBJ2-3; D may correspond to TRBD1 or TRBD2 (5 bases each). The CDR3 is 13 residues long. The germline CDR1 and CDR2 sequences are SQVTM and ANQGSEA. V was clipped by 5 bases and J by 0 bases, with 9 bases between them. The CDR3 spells CSVTRDSTDTQYF. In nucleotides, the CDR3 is TGCAGCGTTACACGGGACAGCACAGATACGCAGTATTTT.

The DNA of the CDR3 is TGTGCCATCAGTCGAGGACTGGGGACAGATACGCAGTATTTT. Its protein product is CAISRGLGTDTQYF. This chain joins TRBV10-3 and TRBJ2-3; D is perhaps TRBD2 (5 bases). V was trimmed by 5 bases and J by 3 bases, leaving 12 bases between them. Germline V CDR1 and CDR2: ENHRY, SYGVKD. The CDR3 runs to 14 residues.

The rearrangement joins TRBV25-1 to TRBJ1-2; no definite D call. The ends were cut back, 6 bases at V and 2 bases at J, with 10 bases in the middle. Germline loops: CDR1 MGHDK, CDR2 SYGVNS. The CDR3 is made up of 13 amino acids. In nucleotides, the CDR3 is TGTGCCAGCAGCGAAAGAGGAAACTATGGCTACACCTTC. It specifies CASSERGNYGYTF.

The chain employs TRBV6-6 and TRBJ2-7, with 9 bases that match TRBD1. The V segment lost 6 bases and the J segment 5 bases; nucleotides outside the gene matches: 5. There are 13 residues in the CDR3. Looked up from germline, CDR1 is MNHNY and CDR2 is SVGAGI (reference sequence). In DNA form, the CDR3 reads TGTGCCAGCAGCACCGGGACAGGGAACGAGCAGTACTTC. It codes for CASSTGTGNEQYF.

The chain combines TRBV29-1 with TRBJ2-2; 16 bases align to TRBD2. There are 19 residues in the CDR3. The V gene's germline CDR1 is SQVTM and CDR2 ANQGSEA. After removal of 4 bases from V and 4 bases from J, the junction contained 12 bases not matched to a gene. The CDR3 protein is CSVGGTSGGALLSTGELFF. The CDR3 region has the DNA TGCAGCGTTGGGGGGACTAGCGGGGGGGCGTTGTTGAGCACCGGGGAGCTGTTTTTT.

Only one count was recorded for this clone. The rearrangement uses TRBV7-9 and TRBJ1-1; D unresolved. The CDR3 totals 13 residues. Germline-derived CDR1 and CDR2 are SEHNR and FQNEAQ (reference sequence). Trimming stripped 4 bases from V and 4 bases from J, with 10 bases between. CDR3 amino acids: CASSSDWSTEAFF. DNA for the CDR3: TGTGCCAGCAGCTCCGATTGGAGCACTGAAGCTTTCTTT.

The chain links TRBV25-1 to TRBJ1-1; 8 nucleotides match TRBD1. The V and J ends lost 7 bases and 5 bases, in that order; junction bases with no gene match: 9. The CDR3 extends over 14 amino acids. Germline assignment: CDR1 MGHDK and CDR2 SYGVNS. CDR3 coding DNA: TGTGCCAGCACCTTAGGACAGGGAGAAACTGAAGCTTTCTTT. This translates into CASTLGQGETEAFF.

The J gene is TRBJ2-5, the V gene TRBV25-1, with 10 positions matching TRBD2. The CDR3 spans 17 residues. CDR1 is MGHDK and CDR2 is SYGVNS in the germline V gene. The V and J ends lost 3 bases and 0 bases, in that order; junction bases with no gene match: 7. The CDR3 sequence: CASSDFLAGENQETQYF. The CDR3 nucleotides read TGTGCCAGCAGTGACTTCCTAGCGGGAGAAAACCAAGAGACCCAGTACTTC.